This T cell receptor (beta chain) was sequenced during a study of shared clonotypes between healthy human individuals. Losses at the gene ends were 0 bases for V and 3 bases for J; bases not matched to a gene: 2. CDR1 and CDR2 (germline): MGHRA, YSYEKL. CDR3 length: 16 residues. TCRdb's copy holds only in-frame clones and misses some; the assay was immunoSEQ multiplex PCR. The sample records 1,100,000 or so clones, about 80% being singletons. The gene calls are TRBV4-1 and TRBJ2-1, with 10 bases that match TRBD2. The sequencing input was memory CD4+ T cells from PBMCs. The subset here: CD45RA-negative fraction. This sequence originates from a man aged 18 to 29 in good health. Some clones in this sample may be carry-over from other donors' samples. The CDR3 coding sequence is TGCGCCAGCAGCCAAGAGGGACTAGCGCACTACAATGAGCAGTTCTTC. Protein sequence: CASSQEGLAHYNEQFF.